This T cell receptor (beta chain) was identified during a study of blood T cell repertoires in COVID-19. This clone was seen once. Produced via immunoSEQ multiplex PCR; TCRdb's table is partial and in-frame only. The data show about 190,000 clones, about 85% seen once. The source material was peripheral blood. This TCR derives from a man aged 25-45 years with acute or convalescent COVID-19.

CDR3: CASSGQGLEQYF. The CDR3 DNA sequence: TGCGCCAGCAGTGGACAGGGTCTCGAGCAGTACTTC. The rearrangement joins TRBV10-2 to TRBJ2-7; 7 bases map to TRBD1. The CDR3 sequence is 12 residues long. V dropped 4 bases and J dropped 6; count of bases not matched to a gene: 3. The germline V gene encodes CDR1 WSHSY and CDR2 SAAADI.